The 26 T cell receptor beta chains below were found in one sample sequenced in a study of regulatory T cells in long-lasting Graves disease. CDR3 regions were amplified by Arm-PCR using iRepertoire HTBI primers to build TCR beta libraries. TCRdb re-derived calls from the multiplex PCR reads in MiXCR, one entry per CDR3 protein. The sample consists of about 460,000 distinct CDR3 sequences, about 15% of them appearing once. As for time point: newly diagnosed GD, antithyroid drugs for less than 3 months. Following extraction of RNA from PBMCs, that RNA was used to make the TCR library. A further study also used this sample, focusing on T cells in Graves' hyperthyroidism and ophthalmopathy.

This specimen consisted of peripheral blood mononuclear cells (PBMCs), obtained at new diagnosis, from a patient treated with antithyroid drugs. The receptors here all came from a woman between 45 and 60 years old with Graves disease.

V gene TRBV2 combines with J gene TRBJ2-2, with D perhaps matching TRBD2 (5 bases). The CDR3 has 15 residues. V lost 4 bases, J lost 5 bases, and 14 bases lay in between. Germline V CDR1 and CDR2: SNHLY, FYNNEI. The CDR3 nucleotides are TGTGCCAGCAGTGTCGCTAGCAGTCAGACCGGGGAGCTGTTTTTT. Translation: CASSVASSQTGELFF.

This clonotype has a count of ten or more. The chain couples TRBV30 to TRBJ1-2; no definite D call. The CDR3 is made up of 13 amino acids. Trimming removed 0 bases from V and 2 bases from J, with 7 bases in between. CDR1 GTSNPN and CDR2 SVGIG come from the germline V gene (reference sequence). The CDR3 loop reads CAWSVPGNYGYTF. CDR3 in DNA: TGTGCCTGGAGTGTACCCGGAAACTATGGCTACACCTTC.

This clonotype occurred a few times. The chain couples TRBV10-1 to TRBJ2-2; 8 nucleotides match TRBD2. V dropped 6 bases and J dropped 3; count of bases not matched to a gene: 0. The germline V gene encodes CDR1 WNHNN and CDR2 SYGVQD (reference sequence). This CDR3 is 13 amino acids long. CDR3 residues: CASRGLDTGELFF. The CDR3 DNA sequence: TGCGCCAGCAGGGGACTAGACACCGGGGAGCTGTTTTTT.

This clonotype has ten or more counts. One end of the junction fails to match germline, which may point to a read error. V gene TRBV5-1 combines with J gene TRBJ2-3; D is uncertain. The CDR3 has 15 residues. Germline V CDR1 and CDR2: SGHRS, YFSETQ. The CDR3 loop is CASSVTGSSIDTQYF. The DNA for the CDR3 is TGCGCCAGCAGCGTGACCGGGTCCAGCATAGATACGCAGTATTTT.

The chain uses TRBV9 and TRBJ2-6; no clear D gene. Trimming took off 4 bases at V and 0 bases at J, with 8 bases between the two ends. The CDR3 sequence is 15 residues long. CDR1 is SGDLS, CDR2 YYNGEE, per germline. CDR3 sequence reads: CASSPRTSGANVLTF. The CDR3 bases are TGTGCCAGCAGCCCCAGAACCTCTGGGGCCAACGTCCTGACTTTC.

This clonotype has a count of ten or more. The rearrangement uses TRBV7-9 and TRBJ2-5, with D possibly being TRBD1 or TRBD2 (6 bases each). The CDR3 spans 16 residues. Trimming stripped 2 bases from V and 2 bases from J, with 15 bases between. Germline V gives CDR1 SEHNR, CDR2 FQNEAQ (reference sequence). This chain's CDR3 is CASSLTGRGGQETQYF. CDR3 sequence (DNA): TGTGCCAGCAGCTTAACTGGCAGGGGAGGACAAGAGACCCAGTACTTC.

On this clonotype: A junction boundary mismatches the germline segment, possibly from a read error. Here the CDR3 reads CSAEDWGRTF. In nucleotides, the CDR3 is TGCAGCGCTGAAGATTGGGGCAGAACCTTC. V usage is TRBV29-1 and J usage is TRBJ1-2, with D tentatively TRBD1 (5 bases). Germline V gene data show CDR1 as SQVTM and CDR2 as ANQGSEA. The CDR3 contains 10 residues. Filled out from reference TRBV29-1 and TRBJ1-2, the complete variable domain reads SAVISQKPSRDICQRGTSLTIQCQVDSQVTMMFWYRQQPGQSLTLIATANQGSEATYESGFVIDKFPISRPNLTFSTLTVSNMSPEDSSIYLCSAEDWGRTFGSGTRLTVV.

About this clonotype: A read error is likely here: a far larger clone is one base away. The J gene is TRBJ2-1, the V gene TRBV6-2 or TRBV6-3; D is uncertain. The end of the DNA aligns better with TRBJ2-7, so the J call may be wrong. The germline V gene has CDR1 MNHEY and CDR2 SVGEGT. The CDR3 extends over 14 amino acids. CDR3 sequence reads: CASGTSGSYNEQYF. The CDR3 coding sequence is TGTGCCAGCGGTACCTCTGGCTCCTACAATGAGCAGTACTTC.

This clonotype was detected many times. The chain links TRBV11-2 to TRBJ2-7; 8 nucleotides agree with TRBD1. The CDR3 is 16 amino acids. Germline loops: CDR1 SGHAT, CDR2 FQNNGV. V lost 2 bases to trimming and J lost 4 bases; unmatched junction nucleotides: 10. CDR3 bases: TGTGCCAGCAGCTTATTTGGTCAGGGGGCGATATACGAGCAGTACTTC. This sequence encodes CASSLFGQGAIYEQYF.

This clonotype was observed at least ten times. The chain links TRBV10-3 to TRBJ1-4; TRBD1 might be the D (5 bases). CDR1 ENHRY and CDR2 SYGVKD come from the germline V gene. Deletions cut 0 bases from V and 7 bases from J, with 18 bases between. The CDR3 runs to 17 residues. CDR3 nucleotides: TGTGCCATCAGTGAGTCGTCGGGTGGGGGTTTTGGTGAAAAACTGTTTTTT. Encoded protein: CAISESSGGGFGEKLFF.

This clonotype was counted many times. In DNA form, the CDR3 reads TGCAGTGCTACGACTAGCGGGAGGGCAGATACGCAGTATTTT. This codes for CSATTSGRADTQYF. The chain employs TRBV20-1 and TRBJ2-3; 14 nucleotides line up with TRBD2. V was clipped by 4 bases and J by 4 bases; unmatched bases: 1. Germline CDR1 is DFQATT and CDR2 is SNEGSKA (reference sequence). This CDR3 is 14 amino acids long.

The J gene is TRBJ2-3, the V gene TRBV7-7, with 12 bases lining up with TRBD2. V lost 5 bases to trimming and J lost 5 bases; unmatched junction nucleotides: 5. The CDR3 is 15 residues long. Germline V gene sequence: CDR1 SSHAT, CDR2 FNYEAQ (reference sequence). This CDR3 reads CASSPSGRARDTQYF. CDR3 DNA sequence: TGTGCCAGCAGCCCTAGCGGGAGGGCCAGAGATACGCAGTATTTT.

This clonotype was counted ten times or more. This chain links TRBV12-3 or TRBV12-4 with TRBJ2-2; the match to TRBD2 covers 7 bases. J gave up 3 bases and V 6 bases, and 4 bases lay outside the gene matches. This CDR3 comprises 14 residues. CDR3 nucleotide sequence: TGTGCCAGCAGCCGAAGCGGGGACACCGGGGAGCTGTTTTTT. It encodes CASSRSGDTGELFF.

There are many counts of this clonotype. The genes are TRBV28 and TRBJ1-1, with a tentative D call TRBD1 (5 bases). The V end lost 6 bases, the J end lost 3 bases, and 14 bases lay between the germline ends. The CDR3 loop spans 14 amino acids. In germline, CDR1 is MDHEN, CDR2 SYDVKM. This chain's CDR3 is CASSPWGRDTEAFF. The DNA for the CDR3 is TGTGCCAGCAGCCCTTGGGGGAGGGACACTGAAGCTTTCTTT.

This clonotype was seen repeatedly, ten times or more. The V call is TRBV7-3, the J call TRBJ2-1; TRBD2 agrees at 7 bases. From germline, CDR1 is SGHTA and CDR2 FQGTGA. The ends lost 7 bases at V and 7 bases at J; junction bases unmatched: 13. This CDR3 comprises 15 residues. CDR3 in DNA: TGTGCCAGCAAAGAGCGGGAAGGACCTGGGAATGAGCAGTTCTTC. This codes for CASKEREGPGNEQFF.

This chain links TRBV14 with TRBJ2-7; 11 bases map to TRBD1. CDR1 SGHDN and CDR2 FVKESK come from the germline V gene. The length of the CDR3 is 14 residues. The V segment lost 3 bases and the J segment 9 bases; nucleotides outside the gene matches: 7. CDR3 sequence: CASSQAGTGGRQYF. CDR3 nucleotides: TGTGCCAGCAGCCAGGCCGGGACAGGGGGTAGGCAGTACTTC.

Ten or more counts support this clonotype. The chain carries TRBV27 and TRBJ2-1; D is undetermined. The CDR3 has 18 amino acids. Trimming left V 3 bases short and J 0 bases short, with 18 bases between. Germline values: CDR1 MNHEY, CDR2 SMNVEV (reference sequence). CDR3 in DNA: TGTGCCAGCAGTTTGAGACGGCTGGGCCGGAGCTCCTACAATGAGCAGTTCTTC. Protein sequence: CASSLRRLGRSSYNEQFF.

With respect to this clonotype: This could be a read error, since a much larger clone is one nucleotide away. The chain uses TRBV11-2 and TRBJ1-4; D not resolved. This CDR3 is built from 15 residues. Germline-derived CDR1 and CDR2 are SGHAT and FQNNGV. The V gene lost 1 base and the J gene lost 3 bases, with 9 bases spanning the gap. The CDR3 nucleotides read TGTGCCAGCAGCTTAGTTAGGGCAGCTAATGAAAAACTGTTTTTT. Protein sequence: CASSLVRAANEKLFF.

The chain's CDR3 is CASSPGQGTRPFEQYF. CDR3 nucleotides: TGTGCCAGCAGCCCCGGACAGGGGACGAGACCATTCGAGCAGTACTTC. The chain joins TRBV7-2 to TRBJ2-7; 9 bases align to TRBD1. J was trimmed by 6 bases and V by 5 bases; bases with no gene match: 14. The CDR3 contains 16 residues. The germline V gene encodes CDR1 SGHTA and CDR2 FQGNSA.

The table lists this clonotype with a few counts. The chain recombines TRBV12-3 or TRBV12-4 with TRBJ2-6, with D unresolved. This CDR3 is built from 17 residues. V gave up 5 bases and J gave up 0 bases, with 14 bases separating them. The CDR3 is CASSPQTVHSGANVLTF. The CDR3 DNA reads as TGTGCCAGCAGTCCGCAGACCGTTCACTCTGGGGCCAACGTCCTGACTTTC.

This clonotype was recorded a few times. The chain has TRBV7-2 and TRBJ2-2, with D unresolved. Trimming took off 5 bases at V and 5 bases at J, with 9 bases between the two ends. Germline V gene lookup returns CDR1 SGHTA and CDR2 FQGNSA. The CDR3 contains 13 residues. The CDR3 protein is CASSPPWTGELFF. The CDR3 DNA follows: TGTGCCAGCAGCCCCCCGTGGACCGGGGAGCTGTTTTTT.

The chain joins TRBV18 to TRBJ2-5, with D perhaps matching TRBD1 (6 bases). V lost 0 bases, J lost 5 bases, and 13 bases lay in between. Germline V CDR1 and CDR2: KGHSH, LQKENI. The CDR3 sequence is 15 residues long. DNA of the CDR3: TGTGCCAGCTCACCACCGTTGGGACAACGGGAGACCCAGTACTTC. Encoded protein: CASSPPLGQRETQYF.

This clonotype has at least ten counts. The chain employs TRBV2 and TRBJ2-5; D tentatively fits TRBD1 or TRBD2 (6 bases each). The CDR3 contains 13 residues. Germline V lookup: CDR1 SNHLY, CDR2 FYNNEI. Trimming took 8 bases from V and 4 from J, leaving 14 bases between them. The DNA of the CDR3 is TGTGCCAGCCTCCCGGGGGCACGAGAGACCCAGTACTTC. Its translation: CASLPGARETQYF.

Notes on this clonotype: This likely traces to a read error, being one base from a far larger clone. The chain's CDR3 is CASRPSGANVLTF. CDR3 in DNA: TGTGCCAGCAGACCTTCTGGGGCCAACGTCCTGACTTTC. The genes are TRBV7-3 and TRBJ2-6; D is unclear. V lost 6 bases, J lost 1 base, and 4 bases lay in between. The CDR3 is 13 amino acids. Germline CDR1 SGHTA, CDR2 FQGTGA.

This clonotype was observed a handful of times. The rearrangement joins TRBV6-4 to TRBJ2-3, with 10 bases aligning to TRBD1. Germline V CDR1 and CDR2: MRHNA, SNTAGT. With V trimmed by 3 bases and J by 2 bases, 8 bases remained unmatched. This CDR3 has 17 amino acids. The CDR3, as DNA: TGTGCCAGCAGTGATTATCGGGACAGGGGTACCACAGATACGCAGTATTTT. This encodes CASSDYRDRGTTDTQYF.

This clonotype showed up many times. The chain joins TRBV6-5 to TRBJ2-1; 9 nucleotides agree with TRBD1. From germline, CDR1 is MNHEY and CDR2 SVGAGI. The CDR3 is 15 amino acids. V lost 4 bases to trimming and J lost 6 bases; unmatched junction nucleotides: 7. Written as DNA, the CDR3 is TGTGCCAGCAGTTTCGGGACAGGGATCTTCAATGAGCAGTTCTTC. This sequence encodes CASSFGTGIFNEQFF.